The next 6 T cell receptor beta chains were all read from a single sample in a study of response to subunit inactivated influenza vaccine. MiXCR, run by TCRdb on the RT-PCR reads, gives a single entry per CDR3 protein. The sample records under 850,000 distinct CDR3 sequences, roughly 20% being singletons. Specimen: PBMCs from blood, collected 4 to 6 days after vaccination. These receptors were collected from a man in his fifties who received an inactivated influenza vaccine.

This clonotype was counted between two and nine times. The chain couples TRBV6-5 to TRBJ2-5; 8 positions match TRBD1. This CDR3 contains 16 residues. Trimming at V came to 2 bases and at J to 4 bases, leaving 9 bases not matched to a gene. Germline lookup yields CDR1 MNHEY and CDR2 SVGAGI. The CDR3 loop is CASSYEGRGRAETQYF. For the CDR3, the DNA is TGTGCCAGCAGTTACGAGGGCAGGGGGCGCGCAGAGACCCAGTACTTC.

The CDR3 region is CSARDRGLLGTQYF. The CDR3 DNA reads TGCAGTGCTAGGGACAGGGGACTTTTAGGGACCCAGTACTTC. This chain links TRBV20-1 with TRBJ2-5; 9 nucleotides match TRBD1. The V and J ends lost 3 bases and 7 bases, in that order; junction bases with no gene match: 9. CDR3 length equals 14 residues. Germline values: CDR1 DFQATT, CDR2 SNEGSKA (reference sequence).

The chain combines TRBV28 with TRBJ2-7; 9 nucleotides line up with TRBD2. The germline gives CDR1 MDHEN, CDR2 SYDVKM. The CDR3 length is 14 residues. V shed 2 bases and J 4 bases; nucleotides not matched to a gene: 3. CDR3 amino acids: CASSLLAGLYEQYF. CDR3 sequence (DNA): TGTGCCAGCAGTTTACTAGCGGGGTTATACGAGCAGTACTTC.

The chain employs TRBV27 and TRBJ2-7, with 7 bases fitting TRBD2. Germline V gene lookup returns CDR1 MNHEY and CDR2 SMNVEV (reference sequence). The CDR3 sequence is 15 residues long. The V and J ends lost 5 bases and 2 bases, in that order; junction bases with no gene match: 9. CDR3 region: CASSQRRAGTYEQYF. In nucleotides, the CDR3 is TGTGCCAGCAGTCAACGAAGAGCGGGAACCTACGAGCAGTACTTC.

V gene TRBV5-5 combines with J gene TRBJ2-3; TRBD2 matches at 7 bases. Germline V CDR1 and CDR2: SGHKS, YYEKEE (reference sequence). With 4 bases clipped from V and 4 bases from J, the junction kept 12 bases outside the gene matches. The CDR3 sequence is 16 residues long. The CDR3 spells CASSPTPSGSADTQYF. Written as DNA, the CDR3 is TGTGCCAGCAGCCCGACCCCTAGCGGCTCTGCAGATACGCAGTATTTT.

This clonotype occurred a few times. The rearrangement uses TRBV2 and TRBJ2-5, with D possibly being TRBD2 (5 bases). The CDR3 loop spans 15 amino acids. V lost 4 bases and J 4 bases, leaving 16 bases between the germline ends. Germline assignment: CDR1 SNHLY and CDR2 FYNNEI. CDR3 nucleotide sequence: TGTGCCAGCAGTGGATACTCTAGCTCTCGAGAGACCCAGTACTTC. It encodes CASSGYSSSRETQYF.